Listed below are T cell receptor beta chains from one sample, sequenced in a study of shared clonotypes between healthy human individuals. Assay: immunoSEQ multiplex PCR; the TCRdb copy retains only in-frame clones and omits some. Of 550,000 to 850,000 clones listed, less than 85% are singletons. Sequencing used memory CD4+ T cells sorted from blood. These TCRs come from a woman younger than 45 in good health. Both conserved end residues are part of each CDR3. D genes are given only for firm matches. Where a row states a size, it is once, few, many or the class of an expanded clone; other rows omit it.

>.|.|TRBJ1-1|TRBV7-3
TGTGCCAGCAGCTTAATGGGGGCCCGGGGAACTGAAGCTTTCTTT
CASSLMGARGTEAFF
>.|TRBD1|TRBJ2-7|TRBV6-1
TGTGCCAGCAGTGTGGGACAGGCGGCCTACTTC
CASSVGQAAYF
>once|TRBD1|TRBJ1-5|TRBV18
TGTGCCAGCTCAGAGACAGGGGCCAATCAGCCCCAGCATTTT
CASSETGANQPQHF
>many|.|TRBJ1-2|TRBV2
TGTGCCAGCAGTGAAAGGTCGGTGGTGAGGACGGTGAGCTATGGCTACACCTTC
CASSERSVVRTVSYGYTF
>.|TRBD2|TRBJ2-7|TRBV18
TGTGCCAGCTCACCGACAGGGGCTAGCGGGAGATACGAGCAGTACTTC
CASSPTGASGRYEQYF
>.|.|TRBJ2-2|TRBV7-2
TGTGCCAGCAGCTTAGGTGCCGGGGCAGGGGCCGGGGAGCTGTTTTTT
CASSLGAGAGAGELFF
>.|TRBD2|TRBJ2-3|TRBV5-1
TGCGCCAGCAGCTCGAAGGAACCGGGACTAGCGGGCGTAACAGATACGCAGTATTTT
CASSSKEPGLAGVTDTQYF
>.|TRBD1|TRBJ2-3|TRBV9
TGTGCCAGCAGCGTAGCTACAGGGGGCGGCACAGATACGCAGTATTTT
CASSVATGGGTDTQYF
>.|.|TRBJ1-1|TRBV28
TGTGCCAGCAGTCCCGCCGTCCCGAACACTGAAGCTTTCTTT
CASSPAVPNTEAFF
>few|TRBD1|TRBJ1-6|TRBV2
TGTGCCAGCAATCGGGACAGGGGGCTTTCACCCCTCCACTTT
CASNRDRGLSPLHF
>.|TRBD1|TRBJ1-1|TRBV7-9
TGTGCCAGCAGCTCACAGGGGGCTGTGGCTGAAGCTTTCTTT
CASSSQGAVAEAFF
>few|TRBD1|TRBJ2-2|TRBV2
TGTGCCAGCAGTGGACAGGGGGTCACCGGGGAGCTGTTTTTT
CASSGQGVTGELFF
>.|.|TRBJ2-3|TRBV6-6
TGTGCCAGCAGTGTCAGCAGTCCTAGCACAGATACGCAGTATTTT
CASSVSSPSTDTQYF
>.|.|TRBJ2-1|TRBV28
TGTGCCAGCAGTTTCGGAGGGCCTTTCTATGAGCAGTTCTTC
CASSFGGPFYEQFF
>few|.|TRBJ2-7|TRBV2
TGTGCCAGCAGTAGAGTCTACGAGCAGTACTTC
CASSRVYEQYF
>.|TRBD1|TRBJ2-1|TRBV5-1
TGCGCCAGCAGCCCTGGGACAGGACATCAACTAAGCTACAATGAGCAGTTCTTC
CASSPGTGHQLSYNEQFF
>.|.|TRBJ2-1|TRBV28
TGTGCCAGCAGTTTACACGGGGGCTACAATGAGCAGTTCTTC
CASSLHGGYNEQFF
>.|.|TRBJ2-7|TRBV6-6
TGTGCCAGCAGTTACGCGCTAGAGGCTGACGAGCAGTACTTC
CASSYALEADEQYF
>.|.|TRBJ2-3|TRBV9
TGTGCCAGCAGCGTAGGTGGGATCAGCACAGATACGCAGTATTTT
CASSVGGISTDTQYF
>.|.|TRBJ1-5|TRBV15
TGTGCCACCAGCAGCGGGGGGCAAACAGGTAGTAATCAGCCCCAGCATTTT
CATSSGGQTGSNQPQHF
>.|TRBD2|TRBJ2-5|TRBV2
TGTGCCAGCAGTATGGGACTAGCGGAAGAGACCCAGTACTTC
CASSMGLAEETQYF
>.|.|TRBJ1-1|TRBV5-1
TGCGCCAGCAGCTTCGGAACGGAGAACACTGAAGCTTTCTTT
CASSFGTENTEAFF
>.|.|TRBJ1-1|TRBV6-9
TGTGCCAGCATTCCACTACGGGCGGGGGAAACTGAAGCTTTCTTT
CASIPLRAGETEAFF
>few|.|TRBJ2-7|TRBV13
TGTGCCAGCAGCCCCCAAGGGAGATACGAGCAGTACTTC
CASSPQGRYEQYF
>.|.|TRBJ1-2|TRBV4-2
TGTGCCAGCAGCCAAGATTTGACCGGGGCGCAGAACTATGGCTACACCTTC
CASSQDLTGAQNYGYTF
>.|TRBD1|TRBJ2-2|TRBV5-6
TGTGCCAGCAGCAGAGGGACCCAGGGGGCAATGTGGACCGGGGAGCTGTTTTTT
CASSRGTQGAMWTGELFF
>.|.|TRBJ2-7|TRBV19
TGTGCCAGTAGTATTAGGAGGGGGTACGAGCAGTACTTC
CASSIRRGYEQYF
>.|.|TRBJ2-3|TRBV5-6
TGTGCCAGCAGCTTGGGCTACCGTCTAAGCACAGATACGCAGTATTTT
CASSLGYRLSTDTQYF
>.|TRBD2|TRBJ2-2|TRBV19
TGTGCCAGTAGTATAGCGGGAGGGCCCGGGGAGCTGTTTTTT
CASSIAGGPGELFF
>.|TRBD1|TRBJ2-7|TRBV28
TGTGCCAGCAGTTTCGTATCCAAAGGACAGGGGGCCTACGAGCAGTACTTC
CASSFVSKGQGAYEQYF
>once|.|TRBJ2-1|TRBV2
TGTGCCAGCAGTGAAGACTCCTACAATGAGCAGTTCTTC
CASSEDSYNEQFF
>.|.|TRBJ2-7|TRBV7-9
TGTGCCAGCAGCTTACCGGGGCCGTACGAGCAGTACTTC
CASSLPGPYEQYF
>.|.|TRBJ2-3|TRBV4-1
TGCGCCAGCAGCCAAACGACTAGCACAGATACGCAGTATTTT
CASSQTTSTDTQYF
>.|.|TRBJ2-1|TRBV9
TGTGCCAGCAGCGTAGATCTCCAACGGGGAGTTAATGAGCAGTTCTTC
CASSVDLQRGVNEQFF
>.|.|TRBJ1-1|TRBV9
TGTGCCAGCAGCGTAGCGAGGGTGGGTAAAATGAACACTGAAGCTTTCTTT
CASSVARVGKMNTEAFF
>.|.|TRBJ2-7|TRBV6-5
TGTGCCAGCAGTTACTCGGGAGTTTTAAGCTCCTACGAGCAGTACTTC
CASSYSGVLSSYEQYF
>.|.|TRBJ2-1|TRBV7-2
TGTGCCAGCAGCAAGCTAGCGTTAGTAAACAATGAGCAGTTCTTC
CASSKLALVNNEQFF